This T cell receptor beta chain was profiled in a study of OX40 agonist ivuxolimab in advanced cancers. Study-wide background: Every 2 weeks, ivuxolimab was infused into the patients intravenously at between 0.01 and 10 mg/kg. The study enrolled dose-escalation patients with hepatocellular carcinoma, melanoma, renal cell or head and neck cancer.

With V trimmed by 1 base and J by 4 bases, 7 bases remained unmatched. Germline assignment: CDR1 SGHTA and CDR2 FQGTGA. This CDR3 comprises 15 residues. Data came from immunoSEQ multiplex PCR; TCRdb stores just in-frame clones and leaves some out. The data show around 84,000 clones, with 65% to 85% seen just once and 6.5% to 8% held by the top ten. The V call is TRBV7-3, the J call TRBJ2-7, with 7 positions matching TRBD2. The receptor's source is an adult with an advanced solid tumor such as melanoma, head and neck, liver or kidney cancer. The sequenced sample was CD4+ or CD8+ T cells sorted from blood, obtained in a trial of the OX40 agonist ivuxolimab. The DNA of the CDR3 is TGTGCCAGCAGCTTAAAAGGCGGGAGTGGTTACGAGCAGTACTTC. Protein sequence: CASSLKGGSGYEQYF.